The present T cell receptor beta chain was sequenced within a study of shared clonotypes between healthy human individuals. All donors were Caucasian adults living in Nashville, Tennessee. At deep level, the assay was performed. It was across several immunoSEQ plates that each subset's genomic DNA was evenly split. Source study methods: Junction-only sequences without quality scores were provided by ImmunoSEQ, so filtering was different. Method: immunoSEQ multiplex PCR; TCRdb's copy keeps in-frame clones and lacks some. That table is the source of V, J and clone size, and D and trimming were worked out from the DNA. The sample shows about 2.3 million clones, 80% to 95% of them seen only once. The sequenced sample was naive CD4+ T cells from PBMCs. Subset specified: CD45RA+ positively selected. The sequence was obtained from a man younger than 35 in good health. Some clones in this sample may be carry-over from other donors' samples.

The CDR3 region is CASSPSAGLFYEQYF. CDR3 bases: TGTGCCAGCTCACCATCGGCAGGGCTCTTCTACGAGCAGTACTTC. This chain uses TRBV18 with TRBJ2-7; D perhaps matches TRBD1 (5 bases). The CDR3 length is 15 residues. V was trimmed by 2 bases and J by 3 bases, leaving 14 bases between them. Germline assignment: CDR1 KGHSH and CDR2 LQKENI.